This T cell receptor (beta chain) came from a study of shared clonotypes between healthy human individuals. In the study overall: Serving as donors were a couple of women and a few men, whose ages spanned 18 to 49.

In the case of this clone: Within the sample, other DNA sequences also encode this same CDR3.

V shed 5 bases and J shed 5 bases, with 6 bases lying between them. Germline CDR1 SEHNR, CDR2 FQNEAQ (reference sequence). CDR3 length equals 11 residues. Authors' data handling: Filtering of immunoSEQ junctional sequences could not match full-length read filtering. Profiled with immunoSEQ multiplex PCR; TCRdb holds only in-frame clones, not every one. V, J and clone size reflect that table, while D and trimming were determined from the DNA. This sample carries fewer than 3 million clones, around 93% of them seen once, and the ten largest clones take 0.37%. Those who donated were healthy HIV-negative adults, with no recent acute infections or vaccinations reported. The donors were all Caucasian adults (living in Nashville, Tennessee).

The source material was naive CD4+ T cells from PBMCs. Subset described: CD45RA+ positively selected. The chain employs TRBV7-9 and TRBJ2-5; no reliable D call. The receptor was derived from a man aged 18-30 years in good health. Some clones in this sample may be carry-over from other donors' samples. Here the CDR3 DNA reads TGTGCCAGCAGCCCCGGTGAGACCCAGTACTTC. This sequence encodes CASSPGETQYF.